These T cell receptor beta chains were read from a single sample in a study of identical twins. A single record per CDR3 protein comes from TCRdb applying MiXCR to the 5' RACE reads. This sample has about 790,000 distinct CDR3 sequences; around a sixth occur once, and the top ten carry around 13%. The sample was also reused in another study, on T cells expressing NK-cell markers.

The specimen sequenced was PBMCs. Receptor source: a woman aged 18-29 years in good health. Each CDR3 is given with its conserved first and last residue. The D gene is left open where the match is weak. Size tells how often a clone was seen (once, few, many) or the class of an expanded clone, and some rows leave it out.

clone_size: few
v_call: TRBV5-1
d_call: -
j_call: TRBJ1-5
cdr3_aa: CASAEEGYNQPQHF
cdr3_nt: TGCGCCAGCGCGGAGGAGGGGTACAATCAGCCCCAGCATTTT

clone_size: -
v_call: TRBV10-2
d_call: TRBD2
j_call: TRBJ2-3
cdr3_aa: CASRDSGKSTDTQYF
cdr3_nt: TGCGCCAGCAGGGATAGCGGGAAAAGCACAGATACGCAGTATTTT

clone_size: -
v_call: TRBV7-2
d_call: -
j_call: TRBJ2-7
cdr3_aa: CASSLIAGATYEQYF
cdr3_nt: TGTGCCAGCAGCTTGATTGCGGGCGCGACCTACGAGCAGTACTTC

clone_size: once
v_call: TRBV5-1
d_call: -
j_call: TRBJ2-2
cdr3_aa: CASSLAQRPAGTGELFF
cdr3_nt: TGCGCCAGCAGCTTGGCCCAACGACCGGCCGGCACCGGGGAGCTGTTTTTT

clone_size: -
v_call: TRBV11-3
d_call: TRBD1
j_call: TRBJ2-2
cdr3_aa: CASSARDRNTGELFF
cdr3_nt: TGTGCCAGCAGCGCCCGGGACAGAAACACCGGGGAGCTGTTTTTT

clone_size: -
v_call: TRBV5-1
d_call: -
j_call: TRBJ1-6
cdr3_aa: CASSLSPRTENSPLHF
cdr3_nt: TGCGCCAGCAGCTTGTCCCCGAGGACAGAGAATTCACCCCTCCACTTT

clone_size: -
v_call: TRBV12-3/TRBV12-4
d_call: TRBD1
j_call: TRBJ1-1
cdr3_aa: CASSPRDRADTEAFF
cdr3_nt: TGTGCCAGCAGCCCCAGGGACAGGGCCGACACTGAAGCTTTCTTT

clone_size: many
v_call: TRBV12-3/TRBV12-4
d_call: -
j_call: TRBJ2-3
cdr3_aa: CASSFSLSERDTQYF
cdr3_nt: TGTGCCAGCAGTTTTAGTCTATCGGAAAGAGATACGCAGTATTTT

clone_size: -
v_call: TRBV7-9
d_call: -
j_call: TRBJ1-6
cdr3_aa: CASTDGVPNSPLHF
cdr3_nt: TGTGCCAGCACCGACGGGGTACCTAATTCACCCCTCCACTTT

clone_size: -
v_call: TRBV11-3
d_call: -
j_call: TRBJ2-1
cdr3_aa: CASSFLQDSYNEQFF
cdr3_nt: TGTGCCAGCAGCTTTCTTCAGGACTCCTACAATGAGCAGTTCTTC

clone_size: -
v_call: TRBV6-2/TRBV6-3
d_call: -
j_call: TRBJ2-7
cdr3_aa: CASSLDGYSSYEQYF
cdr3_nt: TGTGCCAGCAGCCTGGACGGTTACAGCTCCTACGAGCAGTACTTC

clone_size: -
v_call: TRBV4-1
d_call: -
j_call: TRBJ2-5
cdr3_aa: CASSQAVNQETQYF
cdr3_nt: TGCGCCAGCAGCCAAGCTGTAAACCAAGAGACCCAGTACTTC

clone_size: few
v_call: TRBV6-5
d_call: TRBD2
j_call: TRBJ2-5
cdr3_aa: CASSYEVAGETQYF
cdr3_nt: TGTGCCAGCAGTTACGAGGTAGCGGGAGAGACCCAGTACTTC

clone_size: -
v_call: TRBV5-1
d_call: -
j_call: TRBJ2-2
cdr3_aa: CASSLEQPNTGELFF
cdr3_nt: TGCGCCAGCAGCTTGGAACAGCCGAACACCGGGGAGCTGTTTTTT

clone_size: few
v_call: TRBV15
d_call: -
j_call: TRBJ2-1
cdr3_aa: CATSRDGQVGFF
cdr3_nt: TGTGCCACCAGCAGAGATGGGCAGGTTGGGTTCTTC

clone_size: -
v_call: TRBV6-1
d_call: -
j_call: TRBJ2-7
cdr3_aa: CASREQTGRASTYDQYF
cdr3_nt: TGTGCCAGCAGAGAACAGACGGGAAGGGCGTCGACCTACGACCAGTACTTC

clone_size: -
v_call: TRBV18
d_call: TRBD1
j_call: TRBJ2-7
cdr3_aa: CASSPNLGTVYEQYF
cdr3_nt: TGTGCCAGCTCCCCCAACCTAGGGACAGTTTACGAGCAGTACTTC

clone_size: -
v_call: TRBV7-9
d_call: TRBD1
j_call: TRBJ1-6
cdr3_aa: CASSLGQGYYNSPLHF
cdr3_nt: TGTGCCAGCAGCTTGGGACAGGGATATTATAATTCACCCCTCCACTTT

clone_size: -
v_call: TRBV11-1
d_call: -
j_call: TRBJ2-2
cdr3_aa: CASPTSLRLRSYANTGELFF
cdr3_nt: TGTGCCAGCCCAACCTCCCTACGATTAAGGTCGTACGCGAACACCGGGGAGCTGTTTTTT

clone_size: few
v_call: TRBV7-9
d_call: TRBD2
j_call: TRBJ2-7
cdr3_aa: CASSPLAVRGEQYF
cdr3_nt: TGTGCCAGCAGTCCACTAGCGGTGAGGGGCGAGCAGTACTTC

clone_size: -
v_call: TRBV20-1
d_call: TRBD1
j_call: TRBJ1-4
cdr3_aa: CSAPGQGPGKLFF
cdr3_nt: TGCAGTGCCCCGGGACAGGGCCCGGGAAAACTGTTTTTT

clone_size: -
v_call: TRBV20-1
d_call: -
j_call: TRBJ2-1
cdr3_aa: CSARDANEQFF
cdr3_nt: TGCAGTGCTAGAGATGCGAATGAGCAGTTCTTC

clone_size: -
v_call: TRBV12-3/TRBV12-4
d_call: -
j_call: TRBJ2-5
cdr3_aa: CASKRVEETQYF
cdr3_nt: TGTGCCAGCAAGAGGGTCGAGGAGACCCAGTACTTC

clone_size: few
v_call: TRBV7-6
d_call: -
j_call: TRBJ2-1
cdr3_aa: CASSLAVTGEQFF
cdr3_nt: TGTGCCAGCAGCTTAGCGGTCACTGGGGAGCAGTTCTTC

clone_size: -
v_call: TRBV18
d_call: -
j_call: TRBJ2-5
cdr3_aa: CASSPPLGFQETQYF
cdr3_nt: TGTGCCAGCTCACCACCATTGGGATTCCAAGAGACCCAGTACTTC

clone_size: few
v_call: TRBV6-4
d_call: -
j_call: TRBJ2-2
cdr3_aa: CASSDSTDSPGELFF
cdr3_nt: TGTGCCAGCAGTGACTCGACAGATTCCCCCGGGGAGCTGTTTTTT

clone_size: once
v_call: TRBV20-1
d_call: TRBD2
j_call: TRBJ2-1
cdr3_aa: CSASEDSGRQSNEQFF
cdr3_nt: TGCAGTGCTAGTGAAGATAGCGGGAGACAGTCGAATGAGCAGTTCTTC

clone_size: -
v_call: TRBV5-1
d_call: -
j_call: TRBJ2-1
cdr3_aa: CASSLTADNEQFF
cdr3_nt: TGCGCCAGCAGCTTGACGGCAGACAATGAGCAGTTCTTC

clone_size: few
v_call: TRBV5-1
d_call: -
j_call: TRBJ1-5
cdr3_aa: CASRGQTNQPQHF
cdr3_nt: TGCGCCAGCAGGGGACAAACAAATCAGCCCCAGCATTTT

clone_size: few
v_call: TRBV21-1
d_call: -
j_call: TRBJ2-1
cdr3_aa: CAIFRVNEQFF
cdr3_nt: TGTGCCATCTTCCGCGTGAATGAGCAGTTCTTC

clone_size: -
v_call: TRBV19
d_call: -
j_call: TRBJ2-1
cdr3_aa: CASSGHINEQFF
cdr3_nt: TGTGCCAGTAGTGGACATATCAATGAGCAGTTCTTC

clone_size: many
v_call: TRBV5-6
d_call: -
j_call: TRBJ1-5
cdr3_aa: CASSLSQAVNQPQHF
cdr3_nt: TGTGCCAGCAGCTTGTCGCAAGCAGTGAATCAGCCCCAGCATTTT

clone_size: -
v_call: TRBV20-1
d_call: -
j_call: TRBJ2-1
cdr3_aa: CSASGPAISSYNEQFF
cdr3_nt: TGCAGTGCTAGCGGTCCCGCAATCAGCTCCTACAATGAGCAGTTCTTC

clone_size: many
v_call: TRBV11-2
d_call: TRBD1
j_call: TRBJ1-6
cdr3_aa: CASSLEAGGISPLHF
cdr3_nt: TGTGCCAGCAGCTTAGAGGCAGGGGGCATTTCACCCCTCCACTTT

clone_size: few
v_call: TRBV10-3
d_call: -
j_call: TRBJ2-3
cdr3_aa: CAISELGADTQYF
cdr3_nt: TGTGCCATCAGTGAATTGGGGGCCGATACGCAGTATTTT

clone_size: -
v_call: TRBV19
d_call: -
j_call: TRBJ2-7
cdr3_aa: CATGYGLDEQYF
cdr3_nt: TGTGCTACAGGGTACGGTCTGGACGAGCAGTACTTC

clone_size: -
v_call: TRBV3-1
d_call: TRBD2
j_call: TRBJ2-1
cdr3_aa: CASSAGTSYNEQFF
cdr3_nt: TGTGCCAGCAGCGCCGGGACTAGTTACAATGAGCAGTTCTTC

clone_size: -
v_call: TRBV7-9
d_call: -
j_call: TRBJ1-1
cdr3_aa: CASSSLRRNTEAFF
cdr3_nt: TGTGCCAGCAGCTCCCTCAGAAGGAACACTGAAGCTTTCTTT

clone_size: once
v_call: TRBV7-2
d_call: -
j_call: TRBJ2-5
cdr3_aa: CASSLGNQPETQYF
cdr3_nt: TGTGCCAGCAGCCTCGGGAACCAGCCGGAGACCCAGTACTTC

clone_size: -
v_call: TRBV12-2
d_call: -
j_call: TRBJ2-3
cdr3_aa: CASRLVPPCRGLDTQYF
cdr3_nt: TGTGCAAGTCGCTTAGTTCCGCCGTGTCGGGGTCTAGATACGCAGTATTTT

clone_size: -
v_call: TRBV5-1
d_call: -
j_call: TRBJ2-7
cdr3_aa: CASSSRDPTLRYEQYF
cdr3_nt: TGCGCCAGCAGCTCCCGGGACCCCACACTCCGCTACGAGCAGTACTTC

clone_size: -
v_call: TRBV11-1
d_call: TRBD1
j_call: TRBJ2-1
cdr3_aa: CASSLPVGQAPFYNEQFF
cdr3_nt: TGTGCCAGCAGCTTACCCGTAGGACAGGCACCCTTCTACAATGAGCAGTTCTTC